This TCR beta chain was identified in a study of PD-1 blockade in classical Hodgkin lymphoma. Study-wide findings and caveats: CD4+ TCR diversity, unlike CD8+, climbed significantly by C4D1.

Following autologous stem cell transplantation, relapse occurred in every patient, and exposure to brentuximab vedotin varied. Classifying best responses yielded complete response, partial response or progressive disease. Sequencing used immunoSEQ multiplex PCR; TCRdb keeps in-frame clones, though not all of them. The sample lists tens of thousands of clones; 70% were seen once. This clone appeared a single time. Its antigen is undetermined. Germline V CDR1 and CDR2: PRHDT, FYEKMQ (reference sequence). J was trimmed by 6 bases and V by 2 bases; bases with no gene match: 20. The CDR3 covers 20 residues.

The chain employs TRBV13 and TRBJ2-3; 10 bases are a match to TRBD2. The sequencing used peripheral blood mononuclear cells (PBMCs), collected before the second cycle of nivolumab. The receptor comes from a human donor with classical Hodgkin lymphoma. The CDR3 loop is CASSLIPESASGGSTDTQYF. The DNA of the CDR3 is TGTGCCAGCAGCTTAATCCCGGAAAGCGCTAGCGGGGGATCTACGGATACGCAGTATTTT.